This T cell receptor (beta chain) appears in the sequencing data of a study of blood T cell repertoires in COVID-19. On the study more broadly: Sites in the United States, Italy and Spain provided acute and convalescent COVID-19 samples. Nucleic acid was either cDNA or gDNA, and it came from T cells, B-cell-depleted T cells, or PBMCs.

Enrollment of patients from Seattle took place during active infection, with longitudinal follow-up. The authors' processing: Cell counts per sample came from amplifying reference gene primers. Generated by immunoSEQ multiplex PCR, the TCRdb table keeps only in-frame clones and is missing some. The V and J calls and clone size are taken from that table; D and trimming were inferred from the DNA. The sample lists 200,000 to 250,000 clones; 84% were seen once. The CDR3 covers 11 residues. CDR1 is DFQATT, CDR2 SNEGSKA, per germline (reference sequence). V lost 5 bases and J 6 bases, leaving 9 bases between the germline ends.

This chain connects TRBV20-1 to TRBJ2-3, with D possibly matching TRBD2 (7 bases). The source of this sequence is a woman of 80 years or more with COVID-19, enrolled during active disease. Source material: peripheral blood. For the CDR3, the DNA is TGCAGTGCTTGGGGGGGCGATACGCAGTATTTT. It yields the protein CSAWGGDTQYF.